These 16 T cell receptor beta chains came from one sample sequenced in a study of CD8+ T cells in alopecia areata. RNA, once extracted, was reverse transcribed into cDNA for use as the sequencing template. Some clones are missing from TCRdb's copy, which holds only in-frame ones; the method was immunoSEQ multiplex PCR. The data contain roughly 180,000 clones, 55% to 70% of them singletons. Treatment indicated: oral pan-JAK inhibitor, 5-10 mg twice daily. The input for sequencing was CD4+ T cells sorted from blood, taken at week 4, from a patient treated with tofacitinib. These TCRs come from a human donor with alopecia areata.

This clone was counted a few times. The chain recombines TRBV5-1 with TRBJ2-1; TRBD1 matches 8 bases. The CDR3 has 15 residues. Losses at the gene ends were 4 bases for V and 6 bases for J; bases not matched to a gene: 9. Germline V gene sequence: CDR1 SGHRS, CDR2 YFSETQ. CDR3 sequence reads: CASSQQGEGGNEQFF. The DNA of the CDR3 is TGCGCCAGCAGCCAACAGGGGGAAGGAGGCAATGAGCAGTTCTTC.

This clone was seen a few times. Other DNA sequences in this sample translate to the same CDR3. V gene TRBV6-1 combines with J gene TRBJ1-1; no clear D. This CDR3 has 12 residues. V was clipped by 2 bases and J by 2 bases, with 3 bases between them. From germline, CDR1 is MNHNS and CDR2 SASEGT. The CDR3 bases are TGTGCCAGCAGTGAACTCAACACTGAAGCTTTCTTT. This gives the protein CASSELNTEAFF.

This clone was detected only a few times. The chain carries TRBV14 and TRBJ2-4; TRBD1 agrees at 8 bases. Looked up from germline, CDR1 is SGHDN and CDR2 is FVKESK. V trimming: 5 bases; J trimming: 6 bases; junction bases outside the gene matches: 6. The CDR3 consists of 14 residues. CDR3 in amino acids: CASSSGQGGNIQYF. The CDR3 bases are TGTGCCAGCAGCTCCGGACAGGGCGGAAACATTCAGTACTTC.

The V and J genes are TRBV30 and TRBJ1-2, with D possibly being TRBD1 (5 bases). The CDR3 spans 14 residues. Trimming removed 0 bases at V and 4 bases at J, with 12 bases between. Germline CDR1 and CDR2: GTSNPN and SVGIG (reference sequence). The CDR3 loop reads CAWSVGQGVYGYTF. CDR3 bases: TGTGCCTGGAGTGTAGGGCAGGGAGTCTATGGCTACACCTTC.

The chain recombines TRBV7-9 with TRBJ2-7, with D perhaps TRBD1 (6 bases). Trimming left V 5 bases short and J 5 bases short, with 10 bases between. The CDR3 covers 12 residues. CDR1 SEHNR and CDR2 FQNEAQ come from the germline V gene (reference sequence). The CDR3 reads CASSKQGDEQYF. The CDR3 DNA is TGTGCCAGCAGCAAACAGGGTGACGAGCAGTACTTC.

This clone was observed a handful of times. J is TRBJ2-5 and V is TRBV7-3, with D perhaps matching TRBD1 (5 bases). V lost 4 bases, J lost 7 bases, and 13 bases lay in between. CDR3 length equals 13 residues. Germline V gene sequence: CDR1 SGHTA, CDR2 FQGTGA. The CDR3 loop is CASSSQQDGTQYF. The CDR3 DNA sequence: TGTGCCAGCAGCTCACAACAGGACGGGACCCAGTACTTC.

This chain connects TRBV5-4 to TRBJ1-1, with D perhaps matching TRBD1 (5 bases). V was trimmed by 2 bases and J by 2 bases, leaving 10 bases between them. Germline loops: CDR1 SGHNT, CDR2 YYREEE (reference sequence). The CDR3 extends over 14 amino acids. CDR3 residues: CASSFRQGNTEAFF. The CDR3 nucleotides are TGTGCCAGCAGCTTTAGGCAGGGCAACACTGAAGCTTTCTTT.

The chain joins TRBV18 to TRBJ2-6; D is uncertain. Germline V gene data show CDR1 as KGHSH and CDR2 as LQKENI. V was trimmed by 6 bases and J by 0 bases, leaving 6 bases between them. CDR3 length equals 14 residues. CDR3: CASSVDSGANVLTF. CDR3 sequence (DNA): TGTGCCAGCTCGGTGGACTCTGGGGCCAACGTCCTGACTTTC.

The chain carries TRBV29-1 and TRBJ2-7; TRBD1 agrees at 7 bases. J gave up 4 bases and V 4 bases, and 13 bases lay outside the gene matches. The germline V gene encodes CDR1 SQVTM and CDR2 ANQGSEA. The CDR3 has 15 amino acids. CDR3 nucleotides: TGCAGCGTTGCCCCCCACAGGGGTGGATTGTACGAGCAGTACTTC. Amino acid sequence: CSVAPHRGGLYEQYF.

This chain connects TRBV6-5 to TRBJ2-7; D is undetermined. The CDR3 runs 11 residues. V was trimmed by 7 bases and J by 3 bases, leaving 7 bases between them. Germline V gene sequence: CDR1 MNHEY, CDR2 SVGAGI. The CDR3 loop is CASKTDYEQYF. The CDR3 coding sequence is TGTGCCAGCAAGACGGACTACGAGCAGTACTTC.

This chain uses TRBV4-1 with TRBJ1-2; 7 bases line up with TRBD1. CDR1 and CDR2 (germline): MGHRA, YSYEKL. The CDR3 runs 14 residues. The V gene end was trimmed by 4 bases and the J gene end by 6 bases; junction bases not matched to a gene: 8. The CDR3 protein is CASSPQGTGDGYTF. The CDR3 DNA is TGCGCCAGCAGCCCTCAAGGAACAGGGGATGGCTACACCTTC.

The J gene is TRBJ1-2, the V gene TRBV2; D gene unclear. The CDR3 runs to 11 residues. With 1 base removed from V and 8 bases from J, the gap between germline ends came to 5 bases. Germline CDR1 reads SNHLY; CDR2 reads FYNNEI. The CDR3 here is CASSEDGGYTF. CDR3 sequence (DNA): TGTGCCAGCAGTGAAGATGGGGGCTACACCTTC.

The chain employs TRBV2 and TRBJ1-5, with D uncertain. Germline CDR1 is SNHLY and CDR2 is FYNNEI. The V gene lost 3 bases and the J gene lost 0 bases, with 9 bases spanning the gap. The CDR3 is 15 amino acids. CDR3 amino acids: CASSDQDPSNQPQHF. The DNA for the CDR3 is TGTGCCAGCAGTGATCAGGACCCTAGCAATCAGCCCCAGCATTTT. Using reference TRBV2 and TRBJ1-5 for the parts outside the CDR3, the full variable domain is EPEVTQTPSHQVTQMGQEVILRCVPISNHLYFYWYRQILGQKVEFLVSFYNNEISEKSEIFDDQFSVERPDGSNFTLKIRSTKLEDSAMYFCASSDQDPSNQPQHFGDGTRLSIL.

V gene TRBV29-1 combines with J gene TRBJ2-7; TRBD1 matches 10 bases. CDR1 and CDR2 from the germline V gene are SQVTM and ANQGSEA. V was pared by 3 bases and J by 0 bases, with 2 bases of the junction left unmatched. CDR3 length equals 14 residues. The CDR3: CSVDGTGVSYEQYF. The DNA of the CDR3 is TGCAGCGTTGATGGGACAGGGGTCTCCTACGAGCAGTACTTC.

This sequence joins TRBV30 and TRBJ1-1, with 8 bases that match TRBD1. Trimming cost V 3 bases and J 10 bases; bases outside gene matches: 4. This CDR3 is 11 amino acids long. Germline V lookup: CDR1 GTSNPN, CDR2 SVGIG (reference sequence). The CDR3 region is CAWREDRAAFF. CDR3 DNA sequence: TGTGCCTGGAGGGAGGACAGGGCAGCTTTCTTT.

This CDR3 is CAWSTSGGAIIETQYF. The CDR3 nucleotides read TGTGCCTGGAGTACTAGCGGGGGGGCCATAATTGAGACCCAGTACTTC. This chain connects TRBV30 to TRBJ2-5; 13 bases map to TRBD2. The CDR3 extends over 16 amino acids. The germline CDR1 and CDR2 sequences are GTSNPN and SVGIG (reference sequence). V was pared by 2 bases and J by 5 bases, with 8 bases of the junction left unmatched.